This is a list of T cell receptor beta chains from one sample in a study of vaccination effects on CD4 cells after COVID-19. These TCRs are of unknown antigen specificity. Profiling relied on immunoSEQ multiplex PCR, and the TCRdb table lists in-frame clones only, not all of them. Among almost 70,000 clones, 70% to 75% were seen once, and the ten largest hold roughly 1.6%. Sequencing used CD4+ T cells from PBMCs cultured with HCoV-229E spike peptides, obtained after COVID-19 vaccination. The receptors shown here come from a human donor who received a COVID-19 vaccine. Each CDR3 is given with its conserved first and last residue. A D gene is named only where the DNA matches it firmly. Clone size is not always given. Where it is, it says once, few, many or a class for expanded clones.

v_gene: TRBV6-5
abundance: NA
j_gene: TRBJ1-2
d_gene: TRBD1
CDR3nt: TGTGCCAGCAGTCCCCAGGGGGTTCCCCGTTATGGCTACACCTTC
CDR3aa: CASSPQGVPRYGYTF

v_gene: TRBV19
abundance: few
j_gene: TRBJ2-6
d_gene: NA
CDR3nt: TGTGCCAGTGGTTCTCAGACAGGCTCTGGGGCCAACGTCCTGACTTTC
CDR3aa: CASGSQTGSGANVLTF

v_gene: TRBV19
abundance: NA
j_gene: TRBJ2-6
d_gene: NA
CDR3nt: TGTGCCAGTAGGTTCGCTGGGGCCAACGTCCTGACTTTC
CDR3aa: CASRFAGANVLTF

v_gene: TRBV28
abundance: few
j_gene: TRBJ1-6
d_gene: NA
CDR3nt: TGTGCCAGCACCCGGAGGTCAGGGTACGGATCACCCCTCCACTTT
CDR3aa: CASTRRSGYGSPLHF

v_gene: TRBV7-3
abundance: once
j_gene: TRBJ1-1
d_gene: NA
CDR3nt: TGTGCCAGCAGCTTACAGACAGACACTGAAGCTTTCTTT
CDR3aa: CASSLQTDTEAFF

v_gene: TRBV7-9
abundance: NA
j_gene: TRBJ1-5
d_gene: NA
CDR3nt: TGTGCCAGCAGCTCGACGAATCAGCCCCAGCATTTT
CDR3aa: CASSSTNQPQHF

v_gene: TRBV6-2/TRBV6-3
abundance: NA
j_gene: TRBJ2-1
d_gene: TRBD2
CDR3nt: TGTGCCAGCAGTACCCCGGGGGGGCGGATCAATGAGCAGTTCTTC
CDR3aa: CASSTPGGRINEQFF

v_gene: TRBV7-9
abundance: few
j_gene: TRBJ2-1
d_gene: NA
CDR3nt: TGTGCCAGCAGCTTAGAAGGCCCCTGCTCCTACAATGAGCAGTTCTTC
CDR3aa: CASSLEGPCSYNEQFF

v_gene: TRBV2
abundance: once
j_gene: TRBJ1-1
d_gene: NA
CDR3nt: TGTGCCAGCCGCTTGAACACTGAAGCTTTCTTT
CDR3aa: CASRLNTEAFF

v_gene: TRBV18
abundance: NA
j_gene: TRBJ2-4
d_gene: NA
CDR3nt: TGTGCCAGCTCACCACTACAGGGGGAGGGAAACATTCAGTACTTC
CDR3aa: CASSPLQGEGNIQYF

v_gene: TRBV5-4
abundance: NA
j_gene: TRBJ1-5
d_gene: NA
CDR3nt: TGTGCCAGCAGCTTGGTTGGGTTTTCCAATCAGCCCCAGCATTTT
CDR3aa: CASSLVGFSNQPQHF

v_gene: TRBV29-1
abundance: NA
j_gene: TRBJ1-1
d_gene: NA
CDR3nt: TGCAGCGTCGCACAGGGCGGTGGGATAAAAGCTTTCTTT
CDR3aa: CSVAQGGGIKAFF

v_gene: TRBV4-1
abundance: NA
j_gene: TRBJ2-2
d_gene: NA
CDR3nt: TGCGCCAGCAGCCAATTCTCGAACACCGGGGAGCTGTTTTTT
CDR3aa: CASSQFSNTGELFF

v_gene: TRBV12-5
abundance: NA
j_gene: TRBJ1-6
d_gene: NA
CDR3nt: TGTGCTACGAATCTCCGCGGGGAAAATTCACCCCTCCACTTT
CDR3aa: CATNLRGENSPLHF

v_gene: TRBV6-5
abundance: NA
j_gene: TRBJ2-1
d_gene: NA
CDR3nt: TGTGCCAGCAGTTACTCGGTAGGCTCCTACAATGAGCAGTTCTTC
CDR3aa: CASSYSVGSYNEQFF

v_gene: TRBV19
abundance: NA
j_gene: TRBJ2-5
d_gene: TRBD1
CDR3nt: TGTGCCAGTAGGATTGGGACAGCCCAAGAGACCCAGTACTTC
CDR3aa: CASRIGTAQETQYF

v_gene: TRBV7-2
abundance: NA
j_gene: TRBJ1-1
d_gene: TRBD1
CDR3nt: TGTGCCAGCAGCTTAGCCCCGGGACAGTATAACACTGAAGCTTTCTTT
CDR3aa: CASSLAPGQYNTEAFF

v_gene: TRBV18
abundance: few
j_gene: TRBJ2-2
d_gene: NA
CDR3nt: TGTGCCAGCTCACCGGACCTAAGCTACGGGGAGCTGTTTTTT
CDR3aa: CASSPDLSYGELFF

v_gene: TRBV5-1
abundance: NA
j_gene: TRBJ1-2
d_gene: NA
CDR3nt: TGCGCCAGCAGCGGGGCTAACTATGGCTACACCTTC
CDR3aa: CASSGANYGYTF

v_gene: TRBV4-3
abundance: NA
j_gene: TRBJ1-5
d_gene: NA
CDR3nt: TGCGCCAGCAGCCAAGTAAGACAGGGCAATCAGCCCCAGCATTTT
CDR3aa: CASSQVRQGNQPQHF

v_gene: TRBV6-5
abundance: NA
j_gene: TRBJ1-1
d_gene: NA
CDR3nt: TGTGCCAGCAGTCGGGGACGGAACACTGAAGCTTTCTTT
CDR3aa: CASSRGRNTEAFF

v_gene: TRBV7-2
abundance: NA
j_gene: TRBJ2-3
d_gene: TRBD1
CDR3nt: TGTGCCAGCAGGCGTGCCGGGACAGCGCAGTATTTT
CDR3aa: CASRRAGTAQYF

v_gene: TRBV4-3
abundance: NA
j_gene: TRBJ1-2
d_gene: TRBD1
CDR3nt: TGCGCCAGCAGCCGCCTCCTTGCCCCGGGACAGACAAACTATGGCTACACCTTC
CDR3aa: CASSRLLAPGQTNYGYTF

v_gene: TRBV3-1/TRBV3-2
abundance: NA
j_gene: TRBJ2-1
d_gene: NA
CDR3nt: TGTGCCAGCAGCCAAGGGCGGGGTTGGTCCTACAATGAGCAGTTCTTC
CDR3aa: CASSQGRGWSYNEQFF

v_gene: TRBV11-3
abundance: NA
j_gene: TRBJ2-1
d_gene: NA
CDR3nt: TGTGCCAGCAGCTCCAACTTGGGTGAGCAGTTCTTC
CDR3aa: CASSSNLGEQFF

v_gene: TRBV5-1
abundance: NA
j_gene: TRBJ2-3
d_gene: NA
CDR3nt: TGCGCCAGCAGCTTCCAGGGTCGCACAGATACGCAGTATTTT
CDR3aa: CASSFQGRTDTQYF

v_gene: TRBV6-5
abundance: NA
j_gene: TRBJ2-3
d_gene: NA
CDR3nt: TGTGCCAGCAGTTACTTCCGGGGGCCTACAACAGATACGCAGTATTTT
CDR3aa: CASSYFRGPTTDTQYF

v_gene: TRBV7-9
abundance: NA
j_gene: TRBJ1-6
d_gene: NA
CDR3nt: TGTGCCAGCAGCTTAGCGCTGACAGAGAATTCACCCCTCCACTTT
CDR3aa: CASSLALTENSPLHF

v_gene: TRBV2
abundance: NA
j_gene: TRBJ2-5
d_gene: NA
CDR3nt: TGTGCCAGCAGTGAAGCCGGGCACCAAGAGACCCAGTACTTC
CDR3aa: CASSEAGHQETQYF

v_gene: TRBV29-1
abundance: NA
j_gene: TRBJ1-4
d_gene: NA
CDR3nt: TGCAGCGTTGCTGGGACGGCCTTGGAGGAAAAACTGTTTTTT
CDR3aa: CSVAGTALEEKLFF

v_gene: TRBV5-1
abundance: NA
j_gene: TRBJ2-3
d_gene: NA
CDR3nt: TGCGCCAGCAGCTTACGGGGGGCTTACACAGATACGCAGTATTTT
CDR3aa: CASSLRGAYTDTQYF

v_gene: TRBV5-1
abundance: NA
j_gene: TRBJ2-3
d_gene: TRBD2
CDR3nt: TGCGCCAGCAGCTTGGCATCTGCGGGGGGAGATACGCAGTATTTT
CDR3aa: CASSLASAGGDTQYF

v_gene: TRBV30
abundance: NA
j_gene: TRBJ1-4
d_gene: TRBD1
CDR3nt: TGTGCCTGGAGTGTCGGACAGGGCCTTAATGAAAAACTGTTTTTT
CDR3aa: CAWSVGQGLNEKLFF